The 9 T cell receptor beta chains below come from one sample, sequenced in a study of pediatric ulcerative colitis. During colonoscopy, one to two rectal pinch biopsies were collected. Sequenced by immunoSEQ multiplex PCR; TCRdb stores in-frame clones only, minus some. The table shows about 35,000 clones, with about 81% occurring only once. The sample consisted of gut tissue. These receptors came from a boy aged 10-17 years with mild ulcerative colitis.

The chain combines TRBV30 with TRBJ2-2; 7 bases line up with TRBD1. Trimming at V came to 4 bases and at J to 2 bases, leaving 4 bases not matched to a gene. The CDR3 sequence is 14 residues long. CDR1 and CDR2 (germline): GTSNPN, SVGIG (reference sequence). CDR3 amino acids: CAWTRDSNTGELFF. The DNA of the CDR3 is TGTGCCTGGACCAGGGACAGCAACACCGGGGAGCTGTTTTTT.

The genes are TRBV5-4 and TRBJ2-3; no clear D gene. The V gene's germline CDR1 is SGHNT and CDR2 YYREEE (reference sequence). V shed 1 base and J shed 8 bases, with 20 bases lying between them. The CDR3 has 16 amino acids. CDR3 in amino acids: CASSLFSTGQSPTQYF. The CDR3 DNA reads as TGTGCCAGCAGCTTGTTCAGCACTGGGCAATCTCCTACGCAGTATTTT.

The V and J genes are TRBV2 and TRBJ2-2; possibly TRBD1 for D (6 bases). The CDR3 consists of 17 residues. V was clipped by 4 bases and J by 0 bases, with 15 bases between them. Germline V CDR1 and CDR2: SNHLY, FYNNEI. The CDR3 DNA reads TGTGCCAGCAGTGCTTTGACCGGGACAACGAACACCGGGGAGCTGTTTTTT. Its protein is CASSALTGTTNTGELFF.

The chain links TRBV4-1 to TRBJ2-2; TRBD2 matches 8 bases. Germline CDR1 and CDR2: MGHRA and YSYEKL. V was pared by 4 bases and J by 4 bases, with 8 bases of the junction left unmatched. The CDR3 sequence is 16 residues long. The CDR3 region is CASSLFGGAPTGELFF. The DNA of the CDR3 is TGCGCCAGCAGCCTCTTCGGGGGGGCGCCCACCGGGGAGCTGTTTTTT.

The rearrangement uses TRBV5-8 and TRBJ1-2; the D is unclear. The CDR3 spans 12 residues. Trimming removed 4 bases from V and 4 bases from J, with 8 bases in between. CDR1 and CDR2 (germline): SGHTS, YDEGEE. This CDR3 is CASSRAFYGYTF. Here the CDR3 DNA reads TGTGCCAGCAGCCGGGCCTTCTATGGCTACACCTTC. The complete variable domain, with remaining parts taken from reference TRBV5-8 and TRBJ1-2, reads EAGVTQSPTHLIKTRGQQATLRCSPISGHTSVYWYQQALGLGLQFLLWYDEGEERNRGNFPPRFSGRQFPNYSSELNVNALELEDSALYLCASSRAFYGYTFGSGTRLTVV.

The J gene is TRBJ1-2, the V gene TRBV4-1, with a tentative D call TRBD1 (5 bases). From germline, CDR1 is MGHRA and CDR2 YSYEKL. V was clipped by 2 bases and J by 4 bases, with 11 bases between them. The CDR3 runs to 14 residues. Here the CDR3 reads CASSQIDSLYGYTF. The CDR3 bases are TGCGCCAGCAGCCAAATAGACAGCCTCTATGGCTACACCTTC.

This clone occurred once. The gene calls are TRBV29-1 and TRBJ1-1, with D uncertain. This CDR3 has 12 amino acids. CDR1 is SQVTM, CDR2 ANQGSEA, per germline. Between the trimmed V and J ends, which lost 5 bases and 4 bases, there was a span of 11 bases. CDR3: CSVTGRTTEAFF. Here the CDR3 DNA reads TGCAGCGTTACGGGCCGTACCACTGAAGCTTTCTTT.

In its sample, this clone was seen once. This chain uses TRBV5-1 with TRBJ2-2; no reliable D call. V lost 7 bases, J lost 0 bases, and 19 bases lay in between. This CDR3 contains 17 residues. CDR1 is SGHRS, CDR2 YFSETQ, per germline. The CDR3 DNA is TGCGCCAGCCGCCAGCATCACGGCAGACCGAACACCGGGGAGCTGTTTTTT. This encodes CASRQHHGRPNTGELFF.

This chain joins TRBV25-1 and TRBJ1-2; D uncertain. V gave up 6 bases and J gave up 4 bases, with 12 bases separating them. The V gene's germline CDR1 is MGHDK and CDR2 SYGVNS. The CDR3 has 13 residues. The CDR3 bases are TGTGCCAGCAGCCCCCGGAACTTCTATGGCTACACCTTC. Translation: CASSPRNFYGYTF.